Reported below is one TCR beta chain. Within the sample, other DNA sequences also encode this same CDR3. The data were taken from a study of technical replicates of blood from a few donors. The germline CDR1 and CDR2 sequences are MNHEY and SMNVEV (reference sequence). Trimming removed 4 bases from V and 4 bases from J; junction bases left unmatched: 0. The CDR3 has 13 amino acids. Profiled with immunoSEQ multiplex PCR; TCRdb holds only in-frame clones, not every one. The sample lists around 76,000 clones, over 95% occurring once. Material: T cells isolated from PBMCs. The sequence came from a human donor in good health. The rearrangement links TRBV27 to TRBJ1-3, with 8 bases fitting TRBD1. CDR3 protein: CASSWDRGNTIYF. The DNA for the CDR3 is TGTGCCAGCAGTTGGGACAGGGGAAACACCATATATTTT.